Each of the 28 T cell receptor beta chains below was sequenced from the same sample in a study of T cell repertoires in cytomegalovirus infection. TCRdb re-called the reads with MiXCR, one entry per CDR3 protein. The data show hundreds of thousands of distinct CDR3 sequences, roughly 31% seen once. Antigen specificity for these receptors is unknown. The sequenced sample was cultured CD8+ T cells from PBMCs, obtained from culture after CMV antigen stimulation. These receptors originate from a human donor in good health (CMV status not recorded). Some clones in this sample may be carry-over from other donors' samples.

This clonotype has only a few counts. The chain recombines TRBV6-5 with TRBJ1-5, with D possibly TRBD1 on 5 matching bases. Germline V gives CDR1 MNHEY, CDR2 SVGAGI. The CDR3 extends over 14 amino acids. V was clipped by 0 bases and J by 7 bases, with 10 bases between them. CDR3: CASSYSVSGQPQHF. In DNA, the CDR3 is TGTGCCAGCAGTTACTCGGTGTCAGGGCAGCCCCAGCATTTT.

The chain carries TRBV15 and TRBJ2-2, with D uncertain. CDR3 size: 17 residues. Germline V gene sequence: CDR1 LNHNV, CDR2 YYDKDF (reference sequence). The V end lost 3 bases, the J end lost 0 bases, and 14 bases lay between the germline ends. This CDR3 is CATSSSTSSTNTGELFF. In DNA, the CDR3 is TGTGCCACCAGCAGTTCGACTTCAAGCACGAACACCGGGGAGCTGTTTTTT.

This clonotype was found a few times. This chain joins TRBV12-5 and TRBJ2-1, with D possibly being TRBD1 or TRBD2 (5 bases each). This CDR3 has 14 residues. Germline CDR1 reads LGHNT; CDR2 reads FRNRAP. The V end lost 10 bases, the J end lost 4 bases, and 17 bases lay between the germline ends. CDR3 sequence (DNA): TGTGCTACCTGGGGCCCTCCGGGGTACAATGAGCAGTTCTTC. This sequence encodes CATWGPPGYNEQFF.

This clonotype was counted many times. This rearrangement joins TRBV7-6 to TRBJ2-5; possibly TRBD2 for D (6 bases). This CDR3 has 14 residues. Germline CDR1 SGHVS, CDR2 FNYEAQ. V was cut by 4 bases and J by 7 bases, with 16 bases left in between. CDR3 region: CASSSGLIEGTQYF. For the CDR3, the DNA is TGTGCCAGCAGCTCGGGACTTATAGAGGGGACCCAGTACTTC.

In the case of this clonotype: One end of the junction is discordant with germline, which a read error may explain. CDR3: CASCSERGEYNKQFF. In DNA, the CDR3 is TGTGCCAGCTGCTCCGAGCGGGGAGAATACAATAAGCAGTTCTTC. This chain links TRBV11-2 with TRBJ2-1, with 7 nucleotides matching TRBD2. This CDR3 is built from 15 residues. Per the germline V gene, CDR1 is SGHAT and CDR2 is FQNNGV.

This rearrangement joins TRBV6-6 to TRBJ2-7; 7 bases agree with TRBD2. The CDR3 loop spans 13 amino acids. Trimming cost V 2 bases and J 6 bases; bases outside gene matches: 4. Germline values: CDR1 MNHNY, CDR2 SVGAGI (reference sequence). CDR3 DNA: TGTGCCAGCAGTTACGGGGGGGACTTCGAGCAGTACGTC. It is translated as CASSYGGDFEQYV.

On this clonotype itself: An end of the junction differs from the germline gene, which may be a read error. The chain uses TRBV11-3 and TRBJ2-2; D is undetermined. The CDR3 has 12 amino acids. Germline CDR1 SGHNT, CDR2 YENEEA. The CDR3 nucleotides read TGTGTCAGCAGCTTGTTTGCCGGGGAGCTGTTTTTT. Protein: CVSSLFAGELFF.

This clonotype was seen a handful of times. The chain combines TRBV2 with TRBJ2-5; 8 nucleotides match TRBD1. The CDR3 runs to 15 residues. Germline CDR1 is SNHLY and CDR2 is FYNNEI. The V and J ends lost 1 base and 5 bases, in that order; junction bases with no gene match: 6. Written as DNA, the CDR3 is TGTGCCAGCAGTGAAGAAAGGACAGGGTTCGAGACCCAGTACTTC. It yields the protein CASSEERTGFETQYF. Full variable domain (outside the CDR3, taken from reference TRBV2 and TRBJ2-5): EPEVTQTPSHQVTQMGQEVILRCVPISNHLYFYWYRQILGQKVEFLVSFYNNEISEKSEIFDDQFSVERPDGSNFTLKIRSTKLEDSAMYFCASSEERTGFETQYFGPGTRLLVL.

This clonotype was recorded many times. The chain uses TRBV7-6 and TRBJ2-2; no definite D call. The CDR3 consists of 16 residues. CDR1 is SGHVS and CDR2 is FNYEAQ in the germline V gene. V was trimmed by 7 bases and J by 1 base, leaving 16 bases between them. Here the CDR3 DNA reads TGTGCCAGCATCCTCACGGGCAGGCTGAACACCGGGGAGCTGTTTTTT. It codes for CASILTGRLNTGELFF.

This clonotype has only a few counts. The chain combines TRBV7-6 with TRBJ1-5; perhaps TRBD1 as D (6 bases). The CDR3 is made up of 15 amino acids. V lost 0 bases to trimming and J lost 6 bases, with 12 bases between them. Germline values: CDR1 SGHVS, CDR2 FNYEAQ. CDR3 DNA: TGTGCCAGCAGCTTAGCGAGTGGGGGCCTTCAGCCCCAGCATTTT. Translating gives CASSLASGGLQPQHF.

This clonotype was observed a handful of times. This chain joins TRBV5-5 and TRBJ2-3; D perhaps matches TRBD2 (6 bases). Germline values: CDR1 SGHKS, CDR2 YYEKEE (reference sequence). The CDR3 sequence is 13 residues long. The CDR3 here is CATTGGFTDTQYF. CDR3 sequence (DNA): TGTGCTACCACCGGGGGATTCACAGATACGCAGTATTTT. Full variable domain (outside the CDR3, taken from reference TRBV5-5 and TRBJ2-3): DAGVTQSPTHLIKTRGQQVTLRCSPISGHKSVSWYQQVLGQGPQFIFQYYEKEERGRGNFPDRFSARQFPNYSSELNVNALLLGDSALYLCATTGGFTDTQYFGPGTRLTVL.

This clonotype was recorded many times. The chain recombines TRBV7-6 with TRBJ2-2, with 11 bases that match TRBD1. The CDR3 sequence is 15 residues long. Germline V gives CDR1 SGHVS, CDR2 FNYEAQ. V was pared by 4 bases and J by 8 bases, with 6 bases of the junction left unmatched. CDR3 loop: CASSSRTGGVGELFF. In nucleotides, the CDR3 is TGTGCCAGCAGCTCCAGGACAGGGGGCGTGGGGGAGCTGTTTTTT.

The rearrangement links TRBV24-1 to TRBJ2-4, with TRBD1 matching 7 bases. The J segment lost 3 bases and the V segment lost 4 bases, leaving 8 bases of the junction unmatched. Germline V gene lookup returns CDR1 KGHDR and CDR2 SFDVKD. CDR3 length: 16 residues. CDR3 DNA: TGTGCCACCAGTGAACCGACAGGGTCCAACAAAAACATTCAGTACTTC. It codes for CATSEPTGSNKNIQYF.

In its sample, this clonotype was seen many times. The chain couples TRBV7-9 to TRBJ2-4; TRBD2 matches 7 bases. Per the germline V gene, CDR1 is SEHNR and CDR2 is FQNEAQ (reference sequence). V gave up 5 bases and J gave up 2 bases; unmatched junction bases: 9. CDR3 length: 16 residues. This CDR3 reads CASSGPVRGSKNIQYF. CDR3 sequence (DNA): TGTGCCAGCAGCGGACCGGTGCGGGGGTCCAAAAACATTCAGTACTTC.

This rearrangement joins TRBV19 to TRBJ1-2, with D possibly matching TRBD1 (5 bases). This CDR3 has 13 residues. Germline-derived CDR1 and CDR2 are LNHDA and SQIVND (reference sequence). V was clipped by 7 bases and J by 5 bases, with 14 bases between them. The DNA for the CDR3 is TGTGCCAGTAAGGGCGGGGACCGTTATGGCTACACCTTC. Amino acids: CASKGGDRYGYTF.

The chain employs TRBV11-2 and TRBJ2-2; 7 nucleotides line up with TRBD1. This CDR3 contains 14 residues. V dropped 5 bases and J dropped 4; count of bases not matched to a gene: 4. Germline-derived CDR1 and CDR2 are SGHAT and FQNNGV. CDR3 nucleotide sequence: TGTGCCAGCAGCCCCGGGACAGTCACCGGGGAGCTGTTTTTT. Translated, it gives CASSPGTVTGELFF.

The rearrangement uses TRBV27 and TRBJ2-7; D possibly corresponds to TRBD2 (5 bases). CDR1 MNHEY and CDR2 SMNVEV come from the germline V gene (reference sequence). Trimming pared 3 bases from V and 3 bases from J, leaving 12 bases between. This CDR3 is 14 amino acids long. In DNA, the CDR3 is TGTGCCAGCAGTTTGGTAGGACTGGGCTACGAGCAGTACTTC. This translates into CASSLVGLGYEQYF.

The V call is TRBV7-6, the J call TRBJ2-5; maybe TRBD2 (6 bases). Germline values: CDR1 SGHVS, CDR2 FNYEAQ. The germline V and J ends were trimmed by 1 base and 5 bases, with 11 bases remaining between them. The CDR3 is 14 amino acids. CDR3 amino acids: CASSLEWGLETQYF. The CDR3 DNA reads as TGTGCCAGCAGCTTAGAGTGGGGACTGGAGACCCAGTACTTC.

V and J are TRBV7-9 and TRBJ2-7, with D unresolved. Per germline, CDR1 SEHNR and CDR2 FQNEAQ (reference sequence). With 5 bases removed from V and 3 bases from J, the gap between germline ends came to 17 bases. The CDR3 length is 15 residues. The CDR3 DNA reads as TGTGCCAGCAGCCCAAGGTCCCCGCTTTTCTACGAGCAGTACGTC. Amino acids: CASSPRSPLFYEQYV.

The chain links TRBV11-2 to TRBJ2-1, with 11 bases matching TRBD2. Germline CDR1 and CDR2: SGHAT and FQNNGV. The CDR3 spans 17 residues. J gave up 4 bases and V 0 bases, and 5 bases lay outside the gene matches. In nucleotides, the CDR3 is TGTGCCAGCAGCTTAGAGGAGGGACTAGCGGTATACAATGAGCAGTTCTTC. Its translation is CASSLEEGLAVYNEQFF.

The CDR3 DNA is TGCAGCGTTGAAGACCCGGACAGTCCATCCTACAATGAGCAGTTCTTC. Its protein product is CSVEDPDSPSYNEQFF. V and J are TRBV29-1 and TRBJ2-1; D perhaps matches TRBD1 (6 bases). Germline V gene sequence: CDR1 SQVTM, CDR2 ANQGSEA. This CDR3 is 16 amino acids long. The V end was cut by 0 bases, the J end by 1 base, with 13 bases between.

J is TRBJ2-1 and V is TRBV7-2; TRBD1 agrees at 7 bases. CDR1 is SGHTA, CDR2 FQGNSA, per germline. J lost 9 bases, V lost 6 bases, and 8 bases had no gene match. This CDR3 is built from 13 residues. The CDR3 here is CASSPRTGPEQFF. CDR3 nucleotides: TGTGCCAGCAGTCCCCGGACAGGCCCTGAGCAGTTCTTC.

V usage is TRBV7-6 and J usage is TRBJ2-7; D may be TRBD2 (6 bases). Trimming left V 1 base short and J 4 bases short, with 14 bases between. Germline V gene lookup returns CDR1 SGHVS and CDR2 FNYEAQ. This CDR3 has 15 amino acids. The CDR3 reads CASSLGRGGLYEQYV. CDR3 DNA sequence: TGTGCCAGCAGCTTAGGGCGGGGCGGCCTATACGAGCAGTACGTC.

The J gene is TRBJ2-2, the V gene TRBV6-2 or TRBV6-3; 11 bases map to TRBD1. In germline, CDR1 is MNHEY, CDR2 SVGEGT. The CDR3 length is 15 residues. The junction had 4 bases not matched to a gene; V was cut back by 4 bases and J by 6 bases. The CDR3 protein is CASSFRTGGPGELFF. CDR3 sequence (DNA): TGTGCCAGCAGTTTCCGGACAGGGGGCCCCGGGGAGCTGTTTTTT.

The J gene is TRBJ2-3, the V gene TRBV7-6; no firm D call. V lost 4 bases and J lost 4, with 12 bases in between. Germline CDR1 and CDR2: SGHVS and FNYEAQ. The CDR3 length is 14 residues. The CDR3 region is CASSSLPTADTQYF. CDR3 DNA: TGTGCCAGCAGCTCCCTCCCTACGGCAGATACGCAGTATTTT.

Concerning this clonotype: A read error may be the cause here, since a much bigger clone is one base away. The genes are TRBV7-6 and TRBJ2-4, with D possibly TRBD1 on 5 matching bases. This CDR3 has 14 amino acids. V was pared by 5 bases and J by 3 bases, with 11 bases between. The germline V gene encodes CDR1 SGHVS and CDR2 FNYEAQ. The CDR3 loop is CASSPRTNKNIQYF. Here the CDR3 DNA reads TGTGCCAGCAGCCCCCGGACAAACAAAAACATTCAGTACTTC.

The sample holds a few counts of this clonotype. V gene TRBV6-1 combines with J gene TRBJ2-3, with D perhaps matching TRBD2 (7 bases). V was cut by 1 base and J by 3 bases, with 11 bases left in between. This CDR3 has 15 residues. Per the germline V gene, CDR1 is MNHNS and CDR2 is SASEGT. The CDR3 DNA sequence: TGTGCCAGCAGTGAAGAAGGGGGGGTTACAGATACGCAGTATTTT. It is translated as CASSEEGGVTDTQYF.

The chain links TRBV29-1 to TRBJ2-1; D not resolved. Germline V CDR1 and CDR2: SQVTM, ANQGSEA. CDR3 size: 8 residues. The CDR3 sequence is CSVGEQFF. The DNA of the CDR3 is TGCAGTGTCGGTGAGCAGTTCTTC.